The entry below gives a single T cell receptor (beta chain) sequence along with its context. These data belong to a study of human T cells and chemical hapten exposure. Study as a whole: How much TCR each sample yielded varied, mostly because pooled library volumes differed slightly.

As for time point: patch test 3, about 24 weeks after DPC sensitization. Specified treatment: therapeutic diphenylcyclopropenone sensitization with weekly scalp DPC. The germline V and J ends were trimmed by 8 bases and 0 bases, with 11 bases remaining between them. The V gene's germline CDR1 is DFQATT and CDR2 SNEGSKA (reference sequence). CDR3 length: 13 residues. Under the authors' procedure: A per-sample median of about 94,000 TCRs was observed, with counts ranging from about 23,224 to 700,000. Using its own MiXCR run on the RACE reads, TCRdb lists one record per CDR3 protein. The V and J calls and clone size come from TCRdb's table, not from the authors' own analysis. The sample lists roughly 69,000 distinct CDR3 sequences; approximately 10% were seen once.

The clonotype was recovered from a woman aged 30 to 39 with alopecia areata. Some clones in this sample may be carry-over from other donors' samples. The chain carries TRBV20-1 and TRBJ2-1; D assignment may be TRBD1 or TRBD2 (6 bases each). Specimen: whole blood, collected in connection with sensitization to the hapten diphenylcyclopropenone (DPC). CDR3 sequence (DNA): TGCAGTCCGGGGGCGAGCTCCTACAATGAGCAGTTCTTC. Amino acids: CSPGASSYNEQFF.